A selection of T cell receptor beta chains follows, all from one sample in a study of cytomegalovirus exposure and HLA in healthy donors. The table came from immunoSEQ multiplex PCR; TCRdb's copy has only in-frame clones and leaves some out. This table holds 100,000 or so clones, about 80% found once. Sequencing was done on a sample of PBMCs. These receptors all stem from a man in his forties in good health and CMV-seropositive. Both conserved end residues are part of each CDR3. A D gene is named only where the DNA matches it firmly. Not all rows give a size; the values are once, few, many and, for expanded clones, a class.

D gene: .
clone size: .
V gene: TRBV19
J gene: TRBJ2-3
CDR3 DNA: TGTGCCAGTATTCATACGATCGGACAGCGATCCTTCGTGGCGAGGATCACAGATACGCAGTATTTT
CDR3 protein: CASIHTIGQRSFVARITDTQYF

D gene: TRBD2
clone size: .
V gene: TRBV9
J gene: TRBJ2-5
CDR3 DNA: TGTGCCAGCAGCACAGCAGTAAGCGGGGGCCAAGAGACCCAGTACTTC
CDR3 protein: CASSTAVSGGQETQYF

D gene: TRBD1
clone size: .
V gene: TRBV7-6
J gene: TRBJ2-7
CDR3 DNA: TGTGCCAGCAGCCCCCGGACAGGGGGGTCCTACGAGCAGTACTTC
CDR3 protein: CASSPRTGGSYEQYF

D gene: .
clone size: few
V gene: TRBV18
J gene: TRBJ1-4
CDR3 DNA: TGTGCCAGCTCACCACCGTCTAGCGCCGAAAAACTGTTTTTT
CDR3 protein: CASSPPSSAEKLFF

D gene: TRBD1
clone size: once
V gene: TRBV6-5
J gene: TRBJ1-1
CDR3 DNA: TGTGCCAGCAGTACCGGACAGGGTTCGTTTCGAGCCTTCTTT
CDR3 protein: CASSTGQGSFRAFF

D gene: .
clone size: few
V gene: TRBV30
J gene: TRBJ2-6
CDR3 DNA: TGTGCCTGGAGGGGCGGGGCCAACGGCCTGACTTTC
CDR3 protein: CAWRGGANGLTF

D gene: TRBD1
clone size: .
V gene: TRBV18
J gene: TRBJ1-1
CDR3 DNA: TGTGCCAGCTCCGACGGGGGGACAGGGGGGACTGAAGCTTTCTTT
CDR3 protein: CASSDGGTGGTEAFF

D gene: .
clone size: .
V gene: TRBV5-5
J gene: TRBJ2-2
CDR3 DNA: TGTGCCAGCAGCTTGGCCGCGGTCGGGGAGCTGTTTTTT
CDR3 protein: CASSLAAVGELFF

D gene: .
clone size: .
V gene: TRBV10-3
J gene: TRBJ2-2
CDR3 DNA: TGTGCCATCAGTGACCCGACACTTTACACCGGGGAGCTGTTTTTT
CDR3 protein: CAISDPTLYTGELFF

D gene: TRBD2
clone size: .
V gene: TRBV4-2
J gene: TRBJ2-1
CDR3 DNA: TGTGCCAGCAGCCCCTCAGCAGGCGGGGGGCCTAAGAATGAGCAGTTCTTC
CDR3 protein: CASSPSAGGGPKNEQFF

D gene: TRBD2
clone size: .
V gene: TRBV7-9
J gene: TRBJ2-3
CDR3 DNA: TGTGCCAGCAGCTCTTTCGGACTAGCGACCACAGATACGCAGTATTTT
CDR3 protein: CASSSFGLATTDTQYF

D gene: .
clone size: once
V gene: TRBV6-5
J gene: TRBJ2-3
CDR3 DNA: TGTGCCAGCAGTTACTCGAAGGGGTGGGCGCAGTATTTT
CDR3 protein: CASSYSKGWAQYF

D gene: .
clone size: once
V gene: TRBV6-5
J gene: TRBJ1-1
CDR3 DNA: TGTGCCAGCAGTTACTCCGGGCAGGGGAACACTGAAGCTTTCTTT
CDR3 protein: CASSYSGQGNTEAFF

D gene: .
clone size: few
V gene: TRBV6-5
J gene: TRBJ2-7
CDR3 DNA: TGTGCCAGCAGATACCGGGACTCCAACTCCTACGAGCAGTACTTC
CDR3 protein: CASRYRDSNSYEQYF

D gene: TRBD2
clone size: .
V gene: TRBV4-1
J gene: TRBJ2-5
CDR3 DNA: TGCGCCAGCAGCCAAGCCCAGCGGGGGGGTATTTGGGAGACCCAGTACTTC
CDR3 protein: CASSQAQRGGIWETQYF

D gene: TRBD2
clone size: .
V gene: TRBV7-9
J gene: TRBJ2-7
CDR3 DNA: TGTGCCAGCAGCCTCACTTGGGGCGGGAGAGGGAACGAGCAGTACTTC
CDR3 protein: CASSLTWGGRGNEQYF

D gene: TRBD1
clone size: .
V gene: TRBV28
J gene: TRBJ2-1
CDR3 DNA: TGTGCCAGCAATGTTATTACGGGACAGGAGCAGTTCTTC
CDR3 protein: CASNVITGQEQFF

D gene: TRBD1
clone size: .
V gene: TRBV28
J gene: TRBJ1-5
CDR3 DNA: TGTGCCAGCAGAACCACAGGGGGTATCAATCAGCCCCAGCATTTT
CDR3 protein: CASRTTGGINQPQHF

D gene: .
clone size: .
V gene: TRBV27
J gene: TRBJ1-6
CDR3 DNA: TGTGCCAGCAGTTTTGGGAGTGGGAGCTCCTATAATTCACCCCTCCACTTT
CDR3 protein: CASSFGSGSSYNSPLHF

D gene: .
clone size: .
V gene: TRBV4-3
J gene: TRBJ2-2
CDR3 DNA: TGCGCCAGCAGCCAAGATGGCTTCGGGACCGGGGAGCTGTTTTTT
CDR3 protein: CASSQDGFGTGELFF

D gene: .
clone size: .
V gene: TRBV10-2
J gene: TRBJ1-5
CDR3 DNA: TGCGCCAGCAGTGAAGAGGGCAGATATAGCAATCAGCCCCAGCATTTT
CDR3 protein: CASSEEGRYSNQPQHF

D gene: TRBD1
clone size: .
V gene: TRBV29-1
J gene: TRBJ1-1
CDR3 DNA: TGCAGCGTCGTGCGTACAGGGGGCACTGAAGCTTTCTTT
CDR3 protein: CSVVRTGGTEAFF

D gene: .
clone size: few
V gene: TRBV7-6
J gene: TRBJ2-6
CDR3 DNA: TGTGCCAGCAGCTCGGAAGCTGGGGCCAACGGCCTGACTTTC
CDR3 protein: CASSSEAGANGLTF

D gene: .
clone size: .
V gene: TRBV5-6
J gene: TRBJ2-7
CDR3 DNA: TGTGCCAGCAGCTTTCTCCCTGGAGGTTACGAGCAGTACTTC
CDR3 protein: CASSFLPGGYEQYF

D gene: .
clone size: .
V gene: TRBV29-1
J gene: TRBJ1-2
CDR3 DNA: TGCAGCGTTGAAGATCAAGCAGGGATGGGCTATGGCTACACCTTC
CDR3 protein: CSVEDQAGMGYGYTF

D gene: .
clone size: .
V gene: TRBV7-3
J gene: TRBJ2-1
CDR3 DNA: TGTGCCAGCAGCATCAGCTCCTACAATGAGCAGTTCTTC
CDR3 protein: CASSISSYNEQFF

D gene: .
clone size: .
V gene: TRBV6-1
J gene: TRBJ2-4
CDR3 DNA: TGTGCCAGCAGTGTGGAGGGGGCAGCCAAAAACATTCAGTACTTC
CDR3 protein: CASSVEGAAKNIQYF

D gene: TRBD1
clone size: .
V gene: TRBV20-1
J gene: TRBJ2-7
CDR3 DNA: TGCAGTGCTCCGCAGGGGGCCCCACGGTACTTC
CDR3 protein: CSAPQGAPRYF

D gene: .
clone size: .
V gene: TRBV18
J gene: TRBJ1-3
CDR3 DNA: TGTGCCAGCTCACCTTCTTCGGGGGGTACCTCTGGAAACACCATATATTTT
CDR3 protein: CASSPSSGGTSGNTIYF

D gene: .
clone size: .
V gene: TRBV19
J gene: TRBJ1-1
CDR3 DNA: TGTGCCAGTAGAAGGGGATCTGAAGCTTTCTTT
CDR3 protein: CASRRGSEAFF

D gene: .
clone size: .
V gene: TRBV4-3
J gene: TRBJ2-5
CDR3 DNA: TGCGCCAGCAGCCAGTCGGTCATCCAAGAGACCCAGTACTTC
CDR3 protein: CASSQSVIQETQYF

D gene: TRBD2
clone size: .
V gene: TRBV5-4
J gene: TRBJ2-5
CDR3 DNA: TGTGCCAGCAGCCTCGGGACTAGCGGATTGTTGTTAGAGACCCAGTACTTC
CDR3 protein: CASSLGTSGLLLETQYF

D gene: TRBD1
clone size: .
V gene: TRBV6-1
J gene: TRBJ2-5
CDR3 DNA: TGTGCCAGCAGTGGATACAGGGGGAGGGAGACCCAGTACTTC
CDR3 protein: CASSGYRGRETQYF

D gene: .
clone size: once
V gene: TRBV11-1
J gene: TRBJ2-7
CDR3 DNA: TGTGCCAGCAGCGTCGCTCAGGGGGGTCTCTACGAGCAGTACTTC
CDR3 protein: CASSVAQGGLYEQYF

D gene: TRBD2
clone size: few
V gene: TRBV5-6
J gene: TRBJ2-1
CDR3 DNA: TGTGCCAGCAGCTTGCGGGGGGGTCAGATTTACAATGAGCAGTTCTTC
CDR3 protein: CASSLRGGQIYNEQFF

D gene: .
clone size: .
V gene: TRBV9
J gene: TRBJ2-7
CDR3 DNA: TGTGCCAGCAGCGTAGGTCCAGGGTCCTACGAGCAGTACTTC
CDR3 protein: CASSVGPGSYEQYF

D gene: .
clone size: .
V gene: TRBV4-3
J gene: TRBJ2-7
CDR3 DNA: TGCGCCAGCAGCCCGGGGTGGGGTAGTAGCTACGAGCAGTACTTC
CDR3 protein: CASSPGWGSSYEQYF

D gene: .
clone size: .
V gene: TRBV4-3
J gene: TRBJ2-1
CDR3 DNA: TGCGCCAGCAGCCAATATAGGGAGATATACAATGAGCAGTTCTTC
CDR3 protein: CASSQYREIYNEQFF

D gene: TRBD2
clone size: .
V gene: TRBV27
J gene: TRBJ2-1
CDR3 DNA: TGTGCCAGCAGTTTATCCCCGGGACTAGCGGGAGTCAATGAGCAGTTCTTC
CDR3 protein: CASSLSPGLAGVNEQFF

D gene: .
clone size: .
V gene: TRBV29-1
J gene: TRBJ2-5
CDR3 DNA: TGCAGCGTTGCCAACAGGGCTGGGGAGACCCAGTACTTC
CDR3 protein: CSVANRAGETQYF

D gene: .
clone size: few
V gene: TRBV11-3
J gene: TRBJ2-1
CDR3 DNA: TGTGCCAGCAGCTTAAGTGGGCCCTACAATGAGCAGTTCTTC
CDR3 protein: CASSLSGPYNEQFF

D gene: .
clone size: .
V gene: TRBV7-9
J gene: TRBJ2-1
CDR3 DNA: TGTGCCAGCAGCCCCGTCGGGGGGCGGAACAATGAGCAGTTCTTC
CDR3 protein: CASSPVGGRNNEQFF